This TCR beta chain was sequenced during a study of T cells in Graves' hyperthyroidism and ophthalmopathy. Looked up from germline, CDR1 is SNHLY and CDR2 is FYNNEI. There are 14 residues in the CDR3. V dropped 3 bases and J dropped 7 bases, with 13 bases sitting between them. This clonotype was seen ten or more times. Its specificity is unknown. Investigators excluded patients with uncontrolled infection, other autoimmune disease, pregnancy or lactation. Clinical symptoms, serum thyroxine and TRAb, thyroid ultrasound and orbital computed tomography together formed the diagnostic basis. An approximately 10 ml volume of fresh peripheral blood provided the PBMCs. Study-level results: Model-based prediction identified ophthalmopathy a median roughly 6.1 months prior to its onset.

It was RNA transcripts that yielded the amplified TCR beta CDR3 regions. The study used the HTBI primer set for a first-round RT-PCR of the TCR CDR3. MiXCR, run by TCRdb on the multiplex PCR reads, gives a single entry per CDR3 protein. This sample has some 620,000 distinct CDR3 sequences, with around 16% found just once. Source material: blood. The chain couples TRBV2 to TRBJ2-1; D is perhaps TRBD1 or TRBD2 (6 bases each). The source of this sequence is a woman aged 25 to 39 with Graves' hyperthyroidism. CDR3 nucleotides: TGTGCCAGCAGTGATAAATGGGGGGCGAATGAGCAGTTCTTC. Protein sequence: CASSDKWGANEQFF.